The clone carrying this T cell receptor beta chain was recorded a few times. The data were obtained in a study of blood T cell repertoires in COVID-19. The wider study: Samples of COVID-19 (acute and convalescent) were obtained from the United States, Italy and Spain. PBMCs, B-cell-depleted T cells, or T cells provided the cDNA or gDNA that made up the material.

Trimming pared 0 bases from V and 7 bases from J, leaving 10 bases between. This CDR3 is 14 amino acids long. Original analysis: Researchers report that nucleated cell counts were estimated from reference gene primer amplification. Generated by immunoSEQ multiplex PCR, the TCRdb table keeps only in-frame clones and is missing some. V, J and clone size were drawn from that table, and D and trimming were deduced from the DNA. This table holds 35,000 to 40,000 clones, 81% found once. The chain links TRBV5-7 to TRBJ1-4; D gene uncertain. TRBV5-7 is classed as an ORF, of uncertain function. The sample taken for sequencing was peripheral blood. The source is a man older than 75 with active or convalescent COVID-19. As DNA, the CDR3 is TGTGCCAGCAGCTTGGAAGAGGTGGTTGAAAAACTGTTTTTT. Translating it yields CASSLEEVVEKLFF.